Below, 26 T cell receptor beta chains from the same sample are listed, as sequenced in a study of response to subunit inactivated influenza vaccine. TCRdb reprocessed the RT-PCR reads via MiXCR and lists one record per CDR3 protein. Of under 850,000 distinct CDR3 sequences detected, approximately 17% appear once; the ten largest clones hold approximately 10%. Material: PBMCs from blood, obtained 4 to 6 days after vaccination. These receptors were obtained from a man aged 50 or older who received an inactivated influenza vaccine.

V usage is TRBV10-2 and J usage is TRBJ2-3, with 7 bases matching TRBD2. V was clipped by 1 base and J by 2 bases; unmatched bases: 3. Germline CDR1 WSHSY, CDR2 SAAADI. The CDR3 has 15 residues. CDR3 DNA sequence: TGCGCCAGCAGTGAGTTGCGGGAGCACACAGATACGCAGTATTTT. Translating it yields CASSELREHTDTQYF.

This clonotype was seen a handful of times. The rearrangement joins TRBV6-1 to TRBJ2-3; the D gene is possibly TRBD2 (6 bases). The CDR3 spans 16 residues. Germline V gene sequence: CDR1 MNHNS, CDR2 SASEGT. V was pared by 6 bases and J by 4 bases, with 20 bases between. CDR3 residues: CASRQTGTYVPDTQYF. For the CDR3, the DNA is TGTGCCAGCAGACAAACCGGGACTTACGTCCCAGATACGCAGTATTTT.

This clonotype was seen a few times. The chain is built from TRBV10-3 and TRBJ2-2, with D uncertain. V lost 5 bases and J lost 8, with 12 bases in between. Germline lookup yields CDR1 ENHRY and CDR2 SYGVKD. The CDR3 is made up of 13 amino acids. The CDR3 reads CAISSGPRGELFF. The CDR3 DNA is TGTGCCATCAGTTCCGGACCCCGAGGGGAGCTGTTTTTT.

This clonotype has a handful of counts. The chain uses TRBV20-1 and TRBJ2-1; D is ambiguous. CDR1 and CDR2 (germline): DFQATT, SNEGSKA (reference sequence). CDR3 length: 15 residues. V was cut by 4 bases and J by 6 bases, with 19 bases left in between. The CDR3 DNA reads as TGCAGTGCTACCAAACATGCCACATTCGGCAATGAGCAGTTCTTC. Translated, it gives CSATKHATFGNEQFF.

J is TRBJ2-1 and V is TRBV5-1; D not resolved. The CDR3 contains 11 residues. The V gene lost 9 bases and the J gene lost 7 bases, with 11 bases spanning the gap. Germline V CDR1 and CDR2: SGHRS, YFSETQ. This CDR3 reads CAIRLGNEQFF. CDR3 bases: TGCGCCATTCGCCTTGGTAATGAGCAGTTCTTC.

This clonotype showed up just a few times. This chain joins TRBV29-1 and TRBJ2-1, with D unclear. CDR1 is SQVTM and CDR2 is ANQGSEA in the germline V gene. V dropped 0 bases and J dropped 10 bases, with 10 bases sitting between them. The CDR3 sequence is 12 residues long. CDR3 residues: CSVEEPGPEQFF. The DNA of the CDR3 is TGCAGCGTTGAAGAACCGGGCCCCGAGCAGTTCTTC.

The chain carries TRBV14 and TRBJ2-5; D call uncertain. Germline-derived CDR1 and CDR2 are SGHDN and FVKESK. The CDR3 sequence is 13 residues long. The V and J ends lost 3 bases and 5 bases respectively, with 10 bases between them. For the CDR3, the DNA is TGTGCCAGCAGCCAGCCCCGGCTTGAGACCCAGTACTTC. Its translation: CASSQPRLETQYF.

This clonotype was picked up a small number of times. This chain uses TRBV12-3 or TRBV12-4 with TRBJ1-6; D is uncertain. CDR3 length: 16 amino acids. V lost 8 bases and J lost 0, with 14 bases in between. The CDR3 DNA sequence: TGTGCCAGCCATCAAGGGTGGAGCTCCTATAATTCACCCCTCCACTTT. It codes for CASHQGWSSYNSPLHF.

This clonotype has a handful of counts. This chain joins TRBV10-3 and TRBJ2-7, with D uncertain. The CDR3 sequence is 19 residues long. Deletions cut 3 bases from V and 1 base from J, with 25 bases between. Germline V lookup: CDR1 ENHRY, CDR2 SYGVKD. The CDR3 nucleotides are TGTGCCATCAGTGATCCCGCCCGGCAGCGCAGGTCGAATTCCTACGAGCAGTACTTC. It codes for CAISDPARQRRSNSYEQYF.

This clonotype was seen a few times. V and J are TRBV21-1 and TRBJ2-7; the D call TRBD2 from the table was never checked on the DNA. TRBV21-1 is labeled a pseudogene. The CDR3 sequence is 13 residues long. The CDR3 region is CASSKNLALEQYF. The CDR3 bases are TGTGCCAGCAGCAAAAACCTAGCGCTCGAGCAGTACTTC.

This clonotype was observed many times. The J gene is TRBJ2-7, the V gene TRBV27; 7 bases fit TRBD2. V dropped 2 bases and J dropped 1; count of bases not matched to a gene: 2. Germline values: CDR1 MNHEY, CDR2 SMNVEV (reference sequence). This CDR3 region has 14 residues. The CDR3 is CASSLAGESYEQYF. The CDR3 DNA sequence: TGTGCCAGCAGTTTAGCGGGAGAGTCCTACGAGCAGTACTTC.

A few counts support this clonotype. The chain has TRBV20-1 and TRBJ2-1; the match to TRBD2 covers 12 bases. The CDR3 loop spans 17 amino acids. V was pared by 1 base and J by 4 bases, with 8 bases of the junction left unmatched. The germline gives CDR1 DFQATT, CDR2 SNEGSKA (reference sequence). The CDR3 DNA follows: TGCAGTGCTAGAGGCAGGACTAGCGGGACGTTATACAATGAGCAGTTCTTC. Amino acid sequence: CSARGRTSGTLYNEQFF.

The CDR3 spells CASSQDLPRQVSSYEQYF. The CDR3 region has the DNA TGCGCCAGCAGCCAAGATCTCCCCCGACAGGTTAGCTCCTACGAGCAGTACTTC. The chain carries TRBV4-3 and TRBJ2-7; possibly TRBD1 for D (6 bases). This CDR3 has 18 amino acids. Between the trimmed V and J ends, which lost 0 bases and 0 bases, there was a span of 18 bases. In germline, CDR1 is LGHNA, CDR2 YSLEER.

This clonotype showed up just a few times. The gene calls are TRBV5-1 and TRBJ1-1, with 11 positions matching TRBD1. The CDR3 covers 16 residues. Germline V gives CDR1 SGHRS, CDR2 YFSETQ. V dropped 2 bases and J dropped 5; count of bases not matched to a gene: 8. CDR3 sequence: CASSFGQGAPVTEAFF. The CDR3 DNA reads as TGCGCCAGCAGCTTCGGACAGGGGGCGCCGGTAACTGAAGCTTTCTTT.

At least ten counts were recorded for this clonotype. The chain couples TRBV28 to TRBJ1-1, with D maybe TRBD1 (5 bases). Looked up from germline, CDR1 is MDHEN and CDR2 is SYDVKM. The CDR3 extends over 13 amino acids. The ends were cut back, 9 bases at V and 1 base at J, with 12 bases in the middle. The CDR3, as DNA: TGTGCCAGTCGGGGGGACGGGAACACTGAAGCTTTCTTT. Amino acids: CASRGDGNTEAFF.

This clonotype appeared a few times. This chain joins TRBV5-1 and TRBJ2-3; D is unresolved. This CDR3 contains 15 residues. The V and J ends lost 3 bases and 4 bases respectively, with 15 bases between them. CDR1 and CDR2 from the germline V gene are SGHRS and YFSETQ. CDR3 nucleotide sequence: TGCGCCAGCAGCTCGTTCCGGAGAAGGGCAGATACGCAGTATTTT. This sequence encodes CASSSFRRRADTQYF.

This clonotype appeared many times. This chain uses TRBV2 with TRBJ2-1; D gene ambiguous. CDR1 SNHLY and CDR2 FYNNEI come from the germline V gene. The CDR3 contains 14 residues. V lost 6 bases and J 5 bases, leaving 14 bases between the germline ends. Written as DNA, the CDR3 is TGTGCCAGCAGATCATTAAGGAAAAACAATGAGCAGTTCTTC. Translation gives CASRSLRKNNEQFF.

The table lists this clonotype with a few counts. This sequence joins TRBV27 and TRBJ1-4; the D is unclear. This CDR3 spans 11 amino acids. The V gene lost 10 bases and the J gene lost 7 bases, with 10 bases spanning the gap. Germline assignment: CDR1 MNHEY and CDR2 SMNVEV (reference sequence). The CDR3 is CAKIEGEKLFF. In DNA, the CDR3 is TGTGCCAAAATTGAGGGTGAAAAACTGTTTTTT.

Only a few counts were recorded for this clonotype. The gene calls are TRBV12-3 or TRBV12-4 and TRBJ2-2; D is unclear. V was trimmed by 3 bases and J by 4 bases, leaving 12 bases between them. There are 15 residues in the CDR3. The CDR3 nucleotides are TGTGCCAGCAGTTTTGCCAGAGAGACCACCGGGGAGCTGTTTTTT. Its protein is CASSFARETTGELFF.

The chain joins TRBV20-1 to TRBJ2-7, with D possibly matching TRBD2 (6 bases). V was pared by 5 bases and J by 0 bases, with 11 bases between. Germline loops: CDR1 DFQATT, CDR2 SNEGSKA (reference sequence). The CDR3 covers 13 residues. In nucleotides, the CDR3 is TGCAGTGCTCCGGACGGGAGCTCCTACGAGCAGTACTTC. This sequence encodes CSAPDGSSYEQYF.

The rearrangement joins TRBV4-2 to TRBJ2-3; D gene uncertain. Germline-derived CDR1 and CDR2 are LGHNA and YNFKEQ. This CDR3 has 14 amino acids. Deletions cut 1 base from V and 2 bases from J, with 7 bases between. CDR3 protein: CASSQGYNTDTQYF. The CDR3 nucleotides are TGTGCCAGCAGCCAAGGGTACAACACAGATACGCAGTATTTT.

For this clonotype: A read error may account for a junction end that differs from germline. This sequence joins TRBV12-3 or TRBV12-4 and TRBJ2-2; D is perhaps TRBD2 (5 bases). The CDR3 totals 13 residues. In DNA form, the CDR3 reads TGCAGTTTAGCGCCTGAGGACACCGGGGAGCTGTTTTTT. This codes for CSLAPEDTGELFF.

The CDR3 nucleotides read TGTGCCAGCAGTCGAACCGAGAATCGGTATGGCTACACCTTC. It yields the protein CASSRTENRYGYTF. V gene TRBV7-9 combines with J gene TRBJ1-2; D unclear. Germline V gene sequence: CDR1 SEHNR, CDR2 FQNEAQ (reference sequence). This CDR3 is built from 14 residues. V lost 6 bases and J 5 bases, leaving 16 bases between the germline ends.

This clonotype showed up just once. The chain couples TRBV27 to TRBJ2-2, with 7 positions matching TRBD1. This CDR3 spans 15 amino acids. V shed 3 bases, J shed 4 bases, and the junction held 5 bases outside the gene matches. Germline lookup yields CDR1 MNHEY and CDR2 SMNVEV (reference sequence). The CDR3 is CASSLGRGFTGELFF. CDR3 sequence (DNA): TGTGCCAGCAGTTTGGGCAGGGGGTTCACCGGGGAGCTGTTTTTT.

The chain joins TRBV9 to TRBJ2-5, with a possible D match to TRBD2 (6 bases). Trimming shortened V by 3 bases and J by 2 bases, and 17 bases separated the two germline ends. Germline V gene lookup returns CDR1 SGDLS and CDR2 YYNGEE. This CDR3 is built from 16 residues. As DNA, the CDR3 is TGTGCCAGCAGCGGGGGGGAAGGGAACTCGCAAGAGACCCAGTACTTC. It specifies CASSGGEGNSQETQYF.

The chain employs TRBV12-2 and TRBJ2-6; the table's D gene call, TRBD1, was not cross checked with the DNA. TRBV12-2 constitutes a pseudogene. This CDR3 has 17 amino acids. CDR3 sequence reads: CASRLGDVNSGANVLTF. The CDR3 DNA reads as TGTGCAAGTCGCTTAGGGGACGTCAACTCTGGGGCCAACGTCCTGACTTTC.